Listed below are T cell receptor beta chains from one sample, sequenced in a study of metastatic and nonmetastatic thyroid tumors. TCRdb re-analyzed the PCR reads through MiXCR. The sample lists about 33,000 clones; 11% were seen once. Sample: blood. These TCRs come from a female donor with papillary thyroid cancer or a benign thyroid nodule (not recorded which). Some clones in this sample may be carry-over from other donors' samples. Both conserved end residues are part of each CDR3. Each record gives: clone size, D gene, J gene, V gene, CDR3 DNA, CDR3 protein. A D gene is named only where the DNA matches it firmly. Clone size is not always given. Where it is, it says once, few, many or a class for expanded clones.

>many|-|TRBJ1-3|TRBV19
TGTGCCAGCTCACAGGGCGCCTCTGGAAACACCATATATTTT
CASSQGASGNTIYF
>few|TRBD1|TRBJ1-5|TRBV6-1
TGTGCCAGCAGGGGGACAGTATATCAGCCCCAGCATTTT
CASRGTVYQPQHF
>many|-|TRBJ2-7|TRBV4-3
TGCGCCAGCAGCCAAGAAGGAAGAGTCCCGTACGAGCAGTACTTC
CASSQEGRVPYEQYF
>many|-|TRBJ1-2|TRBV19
TGTGCCAGTAGCCCTGTTCCCCTTAACTATGGCTACACCTTC
CASSPVPLNYGYTF
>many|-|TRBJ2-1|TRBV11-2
TGTGCCACCATCGCTATTAGTGAACATTTCTACAATGAGCAGTTCTTC
CATIAISEHFYNEQFF
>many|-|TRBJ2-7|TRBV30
TGTGCCTGGAGTGCGGGCAGAGCCTACGAGCAGTACTTC
CAWSAGRAYEQYF
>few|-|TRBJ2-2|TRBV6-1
TGTGTCAGCAGCGCAGGCACGGGGGAGCTGTTTTTT
CVSSAGTGELFF
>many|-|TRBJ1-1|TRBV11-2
TGTGCCAGCAGCTACCGAGGGTTAGTGAACACTGAAGCTTTCTTT
CASSYRGLVNTEAFF
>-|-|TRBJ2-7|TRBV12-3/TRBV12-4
TGTGCCAGCAGTTTAGCGCTAAGCTCCTACGAGCAGTACTTC
CASSLALSSYEQYF
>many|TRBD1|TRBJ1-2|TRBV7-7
TGTGCTAGCAGCTTCGGACAGGGTACCTATGGCTACACCTTC
CASSFGQGTYGYTF
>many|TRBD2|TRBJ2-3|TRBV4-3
TGCGCCAGCAGCCAAGACCTAGCGGGAGGGGCGATAGATACGCAGTATTTT
CASSQDLAGGAIDTQYF
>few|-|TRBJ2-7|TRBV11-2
TGTGCCAGCAGCCCCGGGGGAAGGAACGAGCAGTACTTC
CASSPGGRNEQYF
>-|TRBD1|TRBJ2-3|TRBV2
TGTGCCAGCAGTTGGGGGACAGGGGGCGTCGATACGCAGTATTTT
CASSWGTGGVDTQYF
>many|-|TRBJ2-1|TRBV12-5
TGTGCTAGTGCCCCCTCACACAATGAGCAGTTCTTC
CASAPSHNEQFF
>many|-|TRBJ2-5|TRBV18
TGTGCCAGCTCACCGGGGGCGGAAGAGACCCAGTACTTC
CASSPGAEETQYF